This entry lists 6 T cell receptor beta chains sequenced from one sample in a study of OX40 agonist ivuxolimab in advanced cancers. The protocol was immunoSEQ multiplex PCR, while the TCRdb copy is restricted to in-frame clones and leaves out a portion. The sample carries about 36,000 clones, around 77% recorded once. The specimen was CD4+ or CD8+ T cells sorted from blood, collected in a trial of the OX40 agonist ivuxolimab. The receptor source for this set is an adult with an advanced solid tumor such as melanoma, head and neck, liver or kidney cancer.

This chain uses TRBV27 with TRBJ1-4, with TRBD1 matching over 11 bases. Germline CDR1 MNHEY, CDR2 SMNVEV (reference sequence). There are 14 residues in the CDR3. Trimming took 6 bases from V and 7 from J; bases not matched to a gene: 4. DNA for the CDR3: TGTGCCAGCAGACCGGGACAGGGGGGTGAAAAACTGTTTTTT. It codes for CASRPGQGGEKLFF. The full variable domain, its missing parts supplied by reference TRBV27 and TRBJ1-4, is EAQVTQNPRYLITVTGKKLTVTCSQNMNHEYMSWYRQDPGLGLRQIYYSMNVEVTDKGDVPEGYKVSRKEKRNFPLILESPSPNQTSLYFCASRPGQGGEKLFFGSGTQLSVL.

This clone was counted between two and nine times. This rearrangement joins TRBV21-1 to TRBJ2-3; the D segment call TRBD2 is taken from the table without a DNA check. TRBV21-1 constitutes a pseudogene. The CDR3 length is 21 residues. DNA of the CDR3: TGTGCCAGCAGCAAAGGTCAGTCCAGCGGGAGGGCCGAGGACGAGAGAGATACGCAGTATTTT. Its translation: CASSKGQSSGRAEDERDTQYF.

The chain links TRBV2 to TRBJ2-1, with 12 nucleotides matching TRBD2. This CDR3 region has 15 residues. Germline V gives CDR1 SNHLY, CDR2 FYNNEI. Unmatched junction bases numbered 8, after V lost 8 bases and J lost 6 bases. CDR3 sequence reads: CASPLLAGGPNEQFF. DNA of the CDR3: TGTGCCAGCCCCCTTCTAGCGGGAGGGCCCAATGAGCAGTTCTTC.

The rearrangement joins TRBV2 to TRBJ2-7; perhaps TRBD1 as D (5 bases). CDR1 and CDR2 (germline): SNHLY, FYNNEI. This CDR3 comprises 12 residues. Trimming cost V 7 bases and J 0 bases, with 7 bases left between them. Here the CDR3 reads CASTDSSYEQYF. The CDR3 DNA sequence: TGTGCCAGCACAGACAGCTCCTACGAGCAGTACTTC. The whole variable domain, remainder taken from reference TRBV2 and TRBJ2-7, is EPEVTQTPSHQVTQMGQEVILRCVPISNHLYFYWYRQILGQKVEFLVSFYNNEISEKSEIFDDQFSVERPDGSNFTLKIRSTKLEDSAMYFCASTDSSYEQYFGPGTRLTVT.

This sequence joins TRBV6-5 and TRBJ2-7; D gene uncertain. V gave up 4 bases and J gave up 4 bases, with 5 bases separating them. Per germline, CDR1 MNHEY and CDR2 SVGAGI. The CDR3 is made up of 11 amino acids. Here the CDR3 reads CASSSLYEQYF. The CDR3 bases are TGTGCCAGCAGTTCTCTTTACGAGCAGTACTTC.

V is TRBV4-2 and J is TRBJ2-7, with 10 bases lining up with TRBD1. The V gene end was trimmed by 1 base and the J gene end by 4 bases; junction bases not matched to a gene: 1. Germline CDR1 is LGHNA and CDR2 is YNFKEQ. The CDR3 consists of 14 residues. CDR3 protein: CASSQGGQGYEQYF. CDR3 DNA sequence: TGTGCCAGCAGCCAAGGGGGACAGGGGTACGAGCAGTACTTC.